The clone carrying this T cell receptor beta chain came up once. The sample belongs to a study of technical replicates of blood from several donors. Assay: immunoSEQ multiplex PCR; the TCRdb copy retains only in-frame clones and omits some. The sample lists some 80,000 clones; 94% were seen once. This CDR3 is built from 15 residues. Trimming cost V 2 bases and J 1 base, with 7 bases left between them. CDR1 is SGHRS and CDR2 is YFSETQ in the germline V gene. The V gene is TRBV5-1, the J gene TRBJ2-6, with D maybe TRBD2 (5 bases). The clonotype originates from a human donor in good health. Sequenced sample: T cells isolated from PBMCs. Here the CDR3 DNA reads TGCGCCAGCAGCTTAGGAGGATCTGGGGCCAACGTCCTGACTTTC. Translation gives CASSLGGSGANVLTF. Drawing the rest from reference TRBV5-1 and TRBJ2-6, the complete variable domain is KAGVTQTPRYLIKTRGQQVTLSCSPISGHRSVSWYQQTPGQGLQFLFEYFSETQRNKGNFPGRFSGRQFSNSRSEMNVSTLELGDSALYLCASSLGGSGANVLTFGAGSRLTVL.